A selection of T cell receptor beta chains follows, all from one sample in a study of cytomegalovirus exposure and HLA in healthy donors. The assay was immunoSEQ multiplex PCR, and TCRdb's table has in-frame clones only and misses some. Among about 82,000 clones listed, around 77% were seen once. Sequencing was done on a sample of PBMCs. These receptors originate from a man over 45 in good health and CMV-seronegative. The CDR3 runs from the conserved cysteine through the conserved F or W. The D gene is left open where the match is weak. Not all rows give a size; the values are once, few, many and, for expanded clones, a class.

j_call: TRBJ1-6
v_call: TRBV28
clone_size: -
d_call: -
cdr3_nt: TGTGCCAGCAGTGGACCGGGGAATTATTCACCCCTCCACTTT
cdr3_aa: CASSGPGNYSPLHF

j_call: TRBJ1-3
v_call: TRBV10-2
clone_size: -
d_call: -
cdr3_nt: TGCGCCAGCAGTGAGTCGACCGCGGGGAGCTCTGGAAACACCATATATTTT
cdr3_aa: CASSESTAGSSGNTIYF

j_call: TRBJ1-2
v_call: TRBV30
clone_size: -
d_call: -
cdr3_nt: TGTGCCTGGGTCTTTAAGGGGAAGGGTGGCTACACCTTC
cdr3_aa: CAWVFKGKGGYTF

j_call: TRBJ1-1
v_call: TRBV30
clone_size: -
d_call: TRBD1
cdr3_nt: TGTGCCTGTACGACAGGGAATAAGGCTTTCTTT
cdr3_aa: CACTTGNKAFF

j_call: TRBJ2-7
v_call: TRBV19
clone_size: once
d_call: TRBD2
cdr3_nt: TGTGCCAGTAGTGCGGGACTAGTCAGGGACGAGCAGTACTTC
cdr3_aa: CASSAGLVRDEQYF

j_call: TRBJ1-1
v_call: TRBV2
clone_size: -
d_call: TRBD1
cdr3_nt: TGTGCCAGCAGGCCGGACAGGGGGGACGCTTTCTTT
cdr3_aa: CASRPDRGDAFF

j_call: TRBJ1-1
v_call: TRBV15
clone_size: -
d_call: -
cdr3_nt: TGTGCCACCAGCAGAGAGGCGGGAGGTCGGACTGAAGCTTTCTTT
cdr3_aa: CATSREAGGRTEAFF

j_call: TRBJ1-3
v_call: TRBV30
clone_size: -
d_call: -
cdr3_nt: TGTGCCTGGAGCGGGAGGCTTGGAAACACCATATATTTT
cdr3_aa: CAWSGRLGNTIYF

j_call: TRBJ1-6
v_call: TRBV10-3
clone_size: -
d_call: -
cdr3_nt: TGTGCCATCAGTAAGGGGGAAAATAATTCACCCCTCCACTTT
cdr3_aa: CAISKGENNSPLHF

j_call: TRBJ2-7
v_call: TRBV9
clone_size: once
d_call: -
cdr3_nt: TGTGCCAGCAGCCCCGGGAGCTCCTACGAGCAGTACTTC
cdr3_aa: CASSPGSSYEQYF

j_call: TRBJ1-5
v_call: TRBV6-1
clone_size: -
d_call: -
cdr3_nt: TGTGCCAGCAGTGGTTACAATCAGCCCCAGCATTTT
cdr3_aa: CASSGYNQPQHF

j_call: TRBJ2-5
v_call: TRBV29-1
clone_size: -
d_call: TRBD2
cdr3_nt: TGCAGCGTAACCGGGACTAGGGAAGAGACCCAGTACTTC
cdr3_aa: CSVTGTREETQYF

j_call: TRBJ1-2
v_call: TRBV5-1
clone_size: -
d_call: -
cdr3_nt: TGCGCCAGCAGCTTGGTAGGGGACTATGGCTACACCTTC
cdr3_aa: CASSLVGDYGYTF

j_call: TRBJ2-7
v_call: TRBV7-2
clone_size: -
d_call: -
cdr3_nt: TGTGCCAGCAGCTTAAACCGGGACTACGAGCAGTACTTC
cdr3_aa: CASSLNRDYEQYF

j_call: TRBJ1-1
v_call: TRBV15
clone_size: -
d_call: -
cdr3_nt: TGTGCCACCAGCAGAGTACTAGGAGGGTACCATGTAGGCACTGAAGCTTTCTTT
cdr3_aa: CATSRVLGGYHVGTEAFF

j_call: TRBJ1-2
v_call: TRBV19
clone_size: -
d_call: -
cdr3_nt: TGTGCCAGTAGTATTTTGGGCCCCAACATCTATGGCTACACCTTC
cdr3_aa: CASSILGPNIYGYTF

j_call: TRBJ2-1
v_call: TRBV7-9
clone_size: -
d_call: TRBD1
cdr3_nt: TGTGCCAGCAGCCTAGGGGGCACGCAAGAGGAGTTCTTC
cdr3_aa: CASSLGGTQEEFF

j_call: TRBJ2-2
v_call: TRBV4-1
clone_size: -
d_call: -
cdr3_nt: TGCGCCAGCAGCCAAGAGGGACAGAACACCGGGGAGCTGTTTTTT
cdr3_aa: CASSQEGQNTGELFF

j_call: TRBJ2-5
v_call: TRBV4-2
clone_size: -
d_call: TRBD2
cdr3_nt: TGTGCCAGCAGCCAACGCGGGGGGGCCGTAAAGGAGACCCAGTACTTC
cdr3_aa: CASSQRGGAVKETQYF

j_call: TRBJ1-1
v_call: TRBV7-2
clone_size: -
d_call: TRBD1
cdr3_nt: TGTGCCAGCAGCCCCTGGACAGGGGGAATGAACACTGAAGCTTTCTTT
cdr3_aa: CASSPWTGGMNTEAFF

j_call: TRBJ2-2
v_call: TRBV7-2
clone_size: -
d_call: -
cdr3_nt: TGTGCCAGCAGCTTTAAAAGGGGCACCGGGGAGCTGTTTTTT
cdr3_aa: CASSFKRGTGELFF

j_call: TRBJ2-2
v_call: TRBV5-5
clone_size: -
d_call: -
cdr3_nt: TGTGCCAGCAGCTTGGCCGGGCGGGTAATGGCCGGGGAGCTGTTTTTT
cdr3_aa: CASSLAGRVMAGELFF

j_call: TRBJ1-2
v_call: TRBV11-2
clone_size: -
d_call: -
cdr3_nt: TGTGCCAGCAGCCCGGCGGGGAGCGCTAACTATGGCTACACCTTC
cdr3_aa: CASSPAGSANYGYTF

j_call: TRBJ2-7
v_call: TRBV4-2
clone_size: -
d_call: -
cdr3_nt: TGTGCCAGCAGCCAAGTAGATTCGGGCGAGCAGTACTTC
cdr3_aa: CASSQVDSGEQYF

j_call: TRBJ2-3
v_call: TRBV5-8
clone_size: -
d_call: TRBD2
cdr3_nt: TGTGCCAGCAGCCGACTAGCGAAGTTGACTACGCAGTATTTT
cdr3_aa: CASSRLAKLTTQYF

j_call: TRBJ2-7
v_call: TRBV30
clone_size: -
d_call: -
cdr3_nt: TGTGCCTGGAAACTTAAGAATTACTACGAGCAGTACTTC
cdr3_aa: CAWKLKNYYEQYF

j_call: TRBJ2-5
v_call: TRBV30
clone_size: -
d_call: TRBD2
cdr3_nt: TGTGCCTGGAGTGTAGCGGGGGGGCAACAGACCCAGTACTTC
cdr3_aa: CAWSVAGGQQTQYF

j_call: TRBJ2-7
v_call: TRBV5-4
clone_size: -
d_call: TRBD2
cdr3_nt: TGTGCCAGCAGCTTCGGAGCCGGGGGGTCCTCCTACGAGCAGTACTTC
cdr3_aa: CASSFGAGGSSYEQYF

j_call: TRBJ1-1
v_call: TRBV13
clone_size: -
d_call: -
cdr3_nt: TGTGCCAGCAGCTCACCGGGAAGGAACACTGAAGCTTTCTTT
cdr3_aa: CASSSPGRNTEAFF

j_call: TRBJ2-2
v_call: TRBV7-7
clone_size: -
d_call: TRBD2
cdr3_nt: TGTGCTACCGGGGGGTCGAACACCGGGGAGCTGTTTTTT
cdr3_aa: CATGGSNTGELFF

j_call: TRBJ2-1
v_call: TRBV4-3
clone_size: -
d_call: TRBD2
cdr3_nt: TGCGCCAGCAGCCAAGACCTAGCGGGGGGGCCCCATGAGCAGTTCTTC
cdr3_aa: CASSQDLAGGPHEQFF

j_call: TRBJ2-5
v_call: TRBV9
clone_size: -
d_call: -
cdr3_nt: TGTGCCAGCAGCGTAGGGGGACTCCAAGAGACCCAGTACTTC
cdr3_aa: CASSVGGLQETQYF

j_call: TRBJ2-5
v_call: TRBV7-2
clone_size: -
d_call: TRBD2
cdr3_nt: TGTGCCAGCAGCAGGACTAGCGGGGACCAAGAGACCCAGTACTTC
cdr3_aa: CASSRTSGDQETQYF

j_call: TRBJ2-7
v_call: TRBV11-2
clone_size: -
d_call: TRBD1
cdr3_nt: TGTGCCAGCAGCTTAGGGGACAGGGAGCAGTACTTC
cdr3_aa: CASSLGDREQYF

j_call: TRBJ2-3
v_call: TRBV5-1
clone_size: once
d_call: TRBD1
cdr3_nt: TGCGCCAGCAGCCAGGGACAGGGCACAGATACGCAGTATTTT
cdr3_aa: CASSQGQGTDTQYF

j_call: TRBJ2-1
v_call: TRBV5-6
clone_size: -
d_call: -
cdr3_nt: TGTGCCAGCAGCTTGTCAGGGTTGAATGAGCAGTTCTTC
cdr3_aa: CASSLSGLNEQFF

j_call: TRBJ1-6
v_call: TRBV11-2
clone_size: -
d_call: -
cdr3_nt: TGTGCCAGCAGCGAGGTAGTCGACTCCTATAATTCACCCCTCCACTTT
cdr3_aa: CASSEVVDSYNSPLHF

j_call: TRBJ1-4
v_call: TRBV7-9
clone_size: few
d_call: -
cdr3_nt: TGTGCCAGCAGCCCAGGTACTCGCGTGGAAAAACTGTTTTTT
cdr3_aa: CASSPGTRVEKLFF

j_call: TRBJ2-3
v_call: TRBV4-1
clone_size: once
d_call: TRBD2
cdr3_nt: TGCGCCAGCAGCCCCGTCGGGGGGGGGCCTCCAGATACGCAGTATTTT
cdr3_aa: CASSPVGGGPPDTQYF

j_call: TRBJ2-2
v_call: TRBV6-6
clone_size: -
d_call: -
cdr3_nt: TGTGCCAGCAGTCCACTCGCGAACGCCGGGGAGCTGTTTTTT
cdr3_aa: CASSPLANAGELFF

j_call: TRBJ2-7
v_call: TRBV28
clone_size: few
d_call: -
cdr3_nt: TGTGCCAGCAGTTTAAGCACAACGGGTTACGAGCAGTACTTC
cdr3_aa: CASSLSTTGYEQYF

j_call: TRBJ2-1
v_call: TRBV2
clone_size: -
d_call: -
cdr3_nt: TGTGCCAGCACCCTGTACAATGAGCAGTTCTTC
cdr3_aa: CASTLYNEQFF